This paragraph reports one T cell receptor (beta chain). Data came from immunoSEQ multiplex PCR; TCRdb stores just in-frame clones and leaves some out. The table shows around 300,000 clones, with 85% to 90% occurring only once. Germline V CDR1 and CDR2: MNHNS, SASEGT. V was cut by 0 bases and J by 0 bases, with 14 bases left in between. The CDR3 loop spans 17 amino acids. The sample comes from a study of blood T cell repertoires in COVID-19. The J gene is TRBJ1-2, the V gene TRBV6-1; a weak D match, TRBD1 (6 bases). Sequenced sample: peripheral blood. This TCR derives from a woman aged 30 to 39 with COVID-19, enrolled during active disease. The CDR3 is CASSEARAGDTNYGYTF. CDR3 DNA sequence: TGTGCCAGCAGTGAAGCGCGGGCCGGGGACACTAACTATGGCTACACCTTC.